A selection of T cell receptor beta chains follows, all from one sample in a study of OX40 agonist ivuxolimab in advanced cancers. TCRdb's table, derived via immunoSEQ multiplex PCR, lists solely in-frame clones and lacks some. Of fewer than 55,000 clones listed, 87% were seen once; the top ten hold 1.8%. This specimen was CD4+ or CD8+ T cells sorted from blood, taken in a trial of the OX40 agonist ivuxolimab. These receptors originate from an adult with an advanced solid tumor such as melanoma, head and neck, liver or kidney cancer. CDR3s include the opening cysteine and the closing phenylalanine or tryptophan. The D gene is left open where the match is weak. Expanded clones get a size class; other rows say once, few or many, or leave the size out.

V,D,J,length,size,DNA,CDR3
TRBV5-6,NA,TRBJ2-7,16,NA,TGTGCCAGCAGCTTGGCCGGGGGCCCGCCCAACTACGAGCAGTACTTC,CASSLAGGPPNYEQYF
TRBV27,NA,TRBJ1-6,13,NA,TGTGCCAGCAAAGGGACGGGCTTTTCACCCCTCCACTTT,CASKGTGFSPLHF
TRBV7-8,NA,TRBJ1-3,14,NA,TGTGCCAGCAGCTCAAGGAGCTCTGGAAACACCATATATTTT,CASSSRSSGNTIYF
TRBV20-1,NA,TRBJ2-7,11,NA,TGCAGTGGGTGGGACCCCTGGGAGCAGTACTTC,CSGWDPWEQYF
TRBV5-1,NA,TRBJ1-3,17,NA,TGCGCCAGCAGCTTGTTGTCAGGGGCTAACTCTGGAAACACCATATATTTT,CASSLLSGANSGNTIYF
TRBV5-6,NA,TRBJ1-6,14,NA,TGTGCCAGCAGCCCCGGACAGATAAATTCACCCCTCCACTTT,CASSPGQINSPLHF
TRBV5-4,NA,TRBJ2-5,15,NA,TGTGCCAGCAGCTTGACGGGGCGCGGGGCGGAGACCCAGTACTTC,CASSLTGRGAETQYF
TRBV11-3,NA,TRBJ2-5,13,NA,TGTGCCAGCAGCCAGCTATCGCAAGAGACCCAGTACTTC,CASSQLSQETQYF
TRBV7-9,NA,TRBJ1-1,14,NA,TGTGCCAGCAGCTTAGTAGATAGAAACACTGAAGCTTTCTTT,CASSLVDRNTEAFF
TRBV18,TRBD1,TRBJ2-5,16,NA,TGTGCCAGCTCACCACCGGGACAGGGGCCCGAGGAGACCCAGTACTTC,CASSPPGQGPEETQYF
TRBV19,NA,TRBJ1-4,14,once,TGTGCCAGTAGTATACAAAGGGGAAATGAAAAACTGTTTTTT,CASSIQRGNEKLFF
TRBV29-1,TRBD2,TRBJ2-1,14,NA,TGCAGCGTCGACCGACTAGCATCCTACAATGAGCAGTTCTTC,CSVDRLASYNEQFF
TRBV27,TRBD1,TRBJ2-1,14,NA,TGTGCCAGCAGTGGACAGGGGGCTTACAATGAGCAGTTCTTC,CASSGQGAYNEQFF
TRBV4-3,NA,TRBJ1-3,15,NA,TGCGCCAGCAGCCAAGTCCGGGACGGGGGAAACACCATATATTTT,CASSQVRDGGNTIYF
TRBV28,NA,TRBJ2-1,11,NA,TGTGCCAGCAGTTTAGAGGGGGAGCAGTTCTTC,CASSLEGEQFF
TRBV6-1,NA,TRBJ1-5,14,NA,TGTGCCAGCAGTGAAAATCATAGCAATCAGCCCCAGCATTTT,CASSENHSNQPQHF
TRBV2,TRBD1,TRBJ1-5,14,NA,TGTGCCAGCAGTGAAGGACAGGGGTGGCAGCCCCAGCATTTT,CASSEGQGWQPQHF
TRBV9,TRBD2,TRBJ2-3,19,NA,TGTGCCAGCAGCGCGGGACAGGGACTAGCGGGCTATAGCACAGATACGCAGTATTTT,CASSAGQGLAGYSTDTQYF
TRBV7-6,NA,TRBJ2-1,12,NA,TGTGCCAGCAGCCCTTCTGGGGGGGAGCAGTTCTTC,CASSPSGGEQFF
TRBV6-5,NA,TRBJ1-1,16,NA,TGTGCCAGCAGTTACACTGGGCTTGCCCCAAACACTGAAGCTTTCTTT,CASSYTGLAPNTEAFF
TRBV11-2,TRBD2,TRBJ2-1,17,NA,TGTGCCAGCAGCTCGGGGGAGCGGACTAGGCTCGCAAATGAGCAGTTCTTC,CASSSGERTRLANEQFF
TRBV18,NA,TRBJ1-1,14,NA,TGTGCCAGCTCAAAGGAACAGACGAACACTGAAGCTTTCTTT,CASSKEQTNTEAFF
TRBV12-5,TRBD1,TRBJ1-1,15,NA,TGTGCTAGTGGTTCCGCCGGGACAGGGGATACTGAAGCTTTCTTT,CASGSAGTGDTEAFF
TRBV28,NA,TRBJ1-5,14,NA,TGTGCCAGCAGTTTACTCGGGGGGACTCAGCCCCAGCATTTT,CASSLLGGTQPQHF
TRBV28,TRBD2,TRBJ2-1,14,NA,TGTGCCAGCAGTACGGGACTAGTTATCAAGGTGCAGTTCTTC,CASSTGLVIKVQFF
TRBV27,NA,TRBJ2-5,11,NA,TGTGCCAGCAGTTTAAGGGAGACCCAGTACTTC,CASSLRETQYF
TRBV10-3,NA,TRBJ1-2,12,once,TGTGCCATCAGTGAGTCTCTCTATGGCTACACCTTC,CAISESLYGYTF
TRBV19,TRBD1,TRBJ1-2,14,NA,TGTGCCAGCCTCCGGGACAGCACGTTCTATGGCTACACCTTC,CASLRDSTFYGYTF
TRBV6-6,NA,TRBJ1-1,14,once,TGTGCCAGCAACCCCCAAGGGGTACGAACTGAAGCTTTCTTT,CASNPQGVRTEAFF
TRBV28,TRBD2,TRBJ2-3,15,NA,TGTGCCAGCAGTTCAGGGACTAGAGGGGCAGATACGCAGTATTTT,CASSSGTRGADTQYF
TRBV5-4,TRBD1,TRBJ2-7,14,NA,TGTGCCAGCAGCTGGGGGACAGCCTCCTACGAGCAGTACTTC,CASSWGTASYEQYF
TRBV2,TRBD2,TRBJ2-5,14,NA,TGTGCCAGCAGTCGAAAAGGCGGGGGGGAGACCCAGTACTTC,CASSRKGGGETQYF
TRBV7-2,NA,TRBJ2-5,15,NA,TGTGCCAGCAGCCCCCGGAGAGGGGGACTAGAGACCCAGTACTTC,CASSPRRGGLETQYF
TRBV6-1,NA,TRBJ2-5,10,NA,TGTGCCAGCAGTGAATATGTCACGTACTTC,CASSEYVTYF
TRBV2,TRBD2,TRBJ2-3,15,NA,TGTGCCAGCAGCGTCCTAGCGGGATTCACAGATACGCAGTATTTT,CASSVLAGFTDTQYF
TRBV10-3,NA,TRBJ2-3,14,NA,TGTGCCATCAGTGGCGGACTACCCACAGATACGCAGTATTTT,CAISGGLPTDTQYF
TRBV5-4,TRBD1,TRBJ2-1,15,NA,TGTGCCAGCAGTTTGGACAGGCCTATTGGGAATGAGCAGTTCTTC,CASSLDRPIGNEQFF
TRBV10-3,NA,TRBJ1-5,13,few,TGTGCCATCAGTGAGTGGGAGGCCCAGCCCCAGCATTTT,CAISEWEAQPQHF
TRBV7-8,NA,TRBJ2-5,13,NA,TGTGCCAGCAGCTTAGTCCGATTTGAGACCCAGTACTTC,CASSLVRFETQYF
TRBV9,NA,TRBJ1-3,14,NA,TGTGCCAGCAGCGTAGATTCGGTGCCTAACACCATATATTTT,CASSVDSVPNTIYF
TRBV19,TRBD2,TRBJ2-5,18,NA,TGTGCCAGTAGTCCCAGAAGCCCTACTGCGGGAGGGGGGAAGACCCAGTACTTC,CASSPRSPTAGGGKTQYF
TRBV6-1,NA,TRBJ2-3,12,NA,TGTGCCAGCAGTGACCATCCAGATACGCAGTATTTT,CASSDHPDTQYF
TRBV29-1,TRBD2,TRBJ2-3,14,NA,TGCAGCGTTCAAGGCGGGAGGGCCCCAGATACGCAGTATTTT,CSVQGGRAPDTQYF
TRBV6-1,NA,TRBJ1-1,11,NA,TGTGCCAGCACTGACTACACTGAAGCTTTCTTT,CASTDYTEAFF
TRBV4-3,NA,TRBJ1-5,14,NA,TGCGCCAGCAGCCAAAATGGGTTAAGTCAGCCCCAGCATTTT,CASSQNGLSQPQHF
TRBV5-6,NA,TRBJ2-5,14,NA,TGTGCCAGCAGCTTGGATCGGGGACGAGAGACCCAGTACTTC,CASSLDRGRETQYF
TRBV10-2,NA,TRBJ1-2,13,few,TGCGCCAGCAGTGACCCCATTGGCTATGGCTACACCTTC,CASSDPIGYGYTF
TRBV19,NA,TRBJ2-1,12,NA,TGTGCCAGTAGCACCCTGAGGAATGAGCAGTTCTTC,CASSTLRNEQFF
TRBV5-4,NA,TRBJ1-1,15,once,TGTGCCAGCAGACCGACCAACCGCGATAGCACTGAAGCTTTCTTT,CASRPTNRDSTEAFF
TRBV5-4,TRBD1,TRBJ1-3,14,NA,TGTGCCAGCAGCTTCGCAGGGGGCCGGAACACCATATATTTT,CASSFAGGRNTIYF
TRBV9,TRBD1,TRBJ2-2,16,NA,TGTGCCAGCAGCGGGGGACAGGGAAGTTTGGTCGGGGAGCTGTTTTTT,CASSGGQGSLVGELFF
TRBV2,NA,TRBJ1-1,13,NA,TGTGCCAGCAGTGACCGGAAAGTACCTGAAGCTTTCTTT,CASSDRKVPEAFF
TRBV7-2,NA,TRBJ2-2,15,once,TGTGCCAGCAGCCCGAGGCCGGCAGGGGAGGGGGAGCTGTTTTTT,CASSPRPAGEGELFF
TRBV2,NA,TRBJ1-4,10,NA,TGTGCCAGCAGGAATGAAAAACTGTTTTTT,CASRNEKLFF
TRBV19,NA,TRBJ2-5,14,NA,TGTGTCAGTAGGGGGGTGAGTGGGCAAGAGACCCAGTACTTC,CVSRGVSGQETQYF